These T cell receptor beta chains were read from a single sample in a study of T cells after yellow fever vaccination. MiXCR, applied by TCRdb to the 5' RACE reads, yields one record per CDR3 protein. The table records 40,000 to 50,000 distinct CDR3 sequences, roughly 7.1% of them present only once. Sequenced here: CD8+ T cells not binding an NS4B(214-222) dextramer, sorted from PBMCs, sampled 45 days after the yellow fever booster vaccination. These receptors originate from a man aged 25 to 40 who received the YFV17D yellow fever vaccine. CDR3s include the opening cysteine and the closing phenylalanine or tryptophan. The order of the fields is CDR3 DNA, CDR3 protein, clone size, D gene, J gene, V gene. A D gene is named only where the DNA matches it firmly. Only part of the rows carry a size: once, few, many, or a class if the clone is expanded.

CDR3 DNA: TGTGCCAGCAGTCTCTCTCAGACAGGGCCCCGGGTCGAGCAGTACTTC
CDR3 protein: CASSLSQTGPRVEQYF
clone size: many
D gene: TRBD1
J gene: TRBJ2-7
V gene: TRBV27

CDR3 DNA: TGCAGCGTCGAGGGACTAGCGGGGGACAATGAGCAGTTCTTC
CDR3 protein: CSVEGLAGDNEQFF
clone size: many
D gene: TRBD2
J gene: TRBJ2-1
V gene: TRBV29-1

CDR3 DNA: TGCGCCAGCAGCGCACTAGCGGGAGGGTCAGATACGCAGTATTTT
CDR3 protein: CASSALAGGSDTQYF
clone size: many
D gene: TRBD2
J gene: TRBJ2-3
V gene: TRBV4-1

CDR3 DNA: TGTGCCAGCAGTTCTCCCCTTGGGGAGCTGTTTTTT
CDR3 protein: CASSSPLGELFF
clone size: many
D gene: NA
J gene: TRBJ2-2
V gene: TRBV28

CDR3 DNA: TGTGCCAGCAGCCTGGCCCTTTGGGGGGGAACTGAAGCTTTCTTT
CDR3 protein: CASSLALWGGTEAFF
clone size: many
D gene: NA
J gene: TRBJ1-1
V gene: TRBV3-1

CDR3 DNA: TGTGCCAGCAGCTTAGGCCGACTGAACTCTGGAAACACCATATATTTT
CDR3 protein: CASSLGRLNSGNTIYF
clone size: many
D gene: NA
J gene: TRBJ1-3
V gene: TRBV13

CDR3 DNA: TGTGCGATATATCCGGTAGCGGGAAGGTACAATGAGCAGTTCTTC
CDR3 protein: CAIYPVAGRYNEQFF
clone size: NA
D gene: TRBD2
J gene: TRBJ2-1
V gene: TRBV30

CDR3 DNA: TGCAGCGTTGAAATGGGGGGGTCCAATGAGCAGTTCTTC
CDR3 protein: CSVEMGGSNEQFF
clone size: many
D gene: TRBD2
J gene: TRBJ2-1
V gene: TRBV29-1

CDR3 DNA: TGCAGTGCCCACCCCGGACAGGGGGGGAACGAGCAGTACTTC
CDR3 protein: CSAHPGQGGNEQYF
clone size: many
D gene: TRBD1
J gene: TRBJ2-7
V gene: TRBV20-1

CDR3 DNA: TGTGCCAGCATCCACCGGGACGAGGTCTACAATGAGCAGTTCTTC
CDR3 protein: CASIHRDEVYNEQFF
clone size: many
D gene: NA
J gene: TRBJ2-1
V gene: TRBV7-9

CDR3 DNA: TGCAGCGTTGAAGGGCAGGGGACCTACAATGAGCAGTTCTTC
CDR3 protein: CSVEGQGTYNEQFF
clone size: many
D gene: NA
J gene: TRBJ2-1
V gene: TRBV29-1

CDR3 DNA: TGCGCCAGCAGCCAGGACTCCGGGACAGAGGTCTACGAGCAGTACTTC
CDR3 protein: CASSQDSGTEVYEQYF
clone size: many
D gene: TRBD1
J gene: TRBJ2-7
V gene: TRBV4-3

CDR3 DNA: TGTGCCAGCAGCTCAAGCACAGATACGCAGTATTTT
CDR3 protein: CASSSSTDTQYF
clone size: many
D gene: NA
J gene: TRBJ2-3
V gene: TRBV5-6

CDR3 DNA: TGTGCCAGCAGCTCCGGGAGGGCCGTCGGGGAGCTGTTTTTT
CDR3 protein: CASSSGRAVGELFF
clone size: NA
D gene: TRBD2
J gene: TRBJ2-2
V gene: TRBV5-4

CDR3 DNA: TGTGCCAGCAACACCCCAGTGGGCGCGGATACGCAGTATTTT
CDR3 protein: CASNTPVGADTQYF
clone size: many
D gene: NA
J gene: TRBJ2-3
V gene: TRBV7-9

CDR3 DNA: TGTGCCAGCAGCTTAGATAGGGTGACACTCTACGAGCAGTACTTC
CDR3 protein: CASSLDRVTLYEQYF
clone size: NA
D gene: NA
J gene: TRBJ2-7
V gene: TRBV7-8

CDR3 DNA: TGTGCCAGCAGCGCTAGGGTGGGACTCGGAGAGACCCAGTACTTC
CDR3 protein: CASSARVGLGETQYF
clone size: many
D gene: NA
J gene: TRBJ2-5
V gene: TRBV7-9

CDR3 DNA: TGTGCCAGCAGCGTTTTGCAGGACAGCTCCTATAATTCACCCCTCCACTTT
CDR3 protein: CASSVLQDSSYNSPLHF
clone size: many
D gene: NA
J gene: TRBJ1-6
V gene: TRBV9

CDR3 DNA: TGTGCCTCCCAGGGGCGCCCCTTCCAAGAGACCCAGTACTTC
CDR3 protein: CASQGRPFQETQYF
clone size: NA
D gene: NA
J gene: TRBJ2-5
V gene: TRBV28

CDR3 DNA: TGTGCCATCAGTGGGACTAGCGGGAGCTACGAGCAGTACTTC
CDR3 protein: CAISGTSGSYEQYF
clone size: many
D gene: TRBD2
J gene: TRBJ2-7
V gene: TRBV10-3

CDR3 DNA: TGTGCCAGCAGTTTATCGGGCCAAGAGACCCAGTACTTC
CDR3 protein: CASSLSGQETQYF
clone size: many
D gene: NA
J gene: TRBJ2-5
V gene: TRBV27

CDR3 DNA: TGTGCCAGCAGTTACTCGAGGGGAGGGGGTATTGATGAGCAGTTCTTC
CDR3 protein: CASSYSRGGGIDEQFF
clone size: NA
D gene: NA
J gene: TRBJ2-1
V gene: TRBV6-2/TRBV6-3

CDR3 DNA: TGTGCCACTTCAAGGGGCGAGTCCGAGCAGTACTTC
CDR3 protein: CATSRGESEQYF
clone size: many
D gene: NA
J gene: TRBJ2-7
V gene: TRBV3-1

CDR3 DNA: TGTGCCAGCTCTTCCAATGGACAGGGAGGGGAGGAGCAGTACTTC
CDR3 protein: CASSSNGQGGEEQYF
clone size: many
D gene: NA
J gene: TRBJ2-7
V gene: TRBV18

CDR3 DNA: TGTGCCTGGAGTCAGGGTAACTTAGCCAAAAACATTCAGTACTTC
CDR3 protein: CAWSQGNLAKNIQYF
clone size: many
D gene: NA
J gene: TRBJ2-4
V gene: TRBV30

CDR3 DNA: TGTGCCAGCAGGAGACAGAGCTCCTACAATGAGCAGTTCTTC
CDR3 protein: CASRRQSSYNEQFF
clone size: many
D gene: NA
J gene: TRBJ2-1
V gene: TRBV12-3/TRBV12-4

CDR3 DNA: TGCAGTGCTACTCCATGGACTAGCACTACCTACGAAGGAGAGACCCAGTACTTC
CDR3 protein: CSATPWTSTTYEGETQYF
clone size: many
D gene: TRBD2
J gene: TRBJ2-5
V gene: TRBV20-1

CDR3 DNA: TGTGCCAGCAGCTTAGGGTCGACCGCCCCTTTTTTT
CDR3 protein: CASSLGSTAPFF
clone size: many
D gene: NA
J gene: TRBJ1-4
V gene: TRBV7-2

CDR3 DNA: TGTGCCAGCAGTTACCCAGCGGGAGTTACCCACGAGCAGTACTTC
CDR3 protein: CASSYPAGVTHEQYF
clone size: few
D gene: TRBD2
J gene: TRBJ2-7
V gene: TRBV6-5

CDR3 DNA: TGTGCCAGCAGCTTAGCGTTGACTAGCCGCGAGCAGTACTTC
CDR3 protein: CASSLALTSREQYF
clone size: many
D gene: TRBD2
J gene: TRBJ2-7
V gene: TRBV7-8

CDR3 DNA: TGTGCCAGCAGCCCCCCTAGCGGGGCAGTTCCAGAGACCCAGTACTTC
CDR3 protein: CASSPPSGAVPETQYF
clone size: many
D gene: TRBD2
J gene: TRBJ2-5
V gene: TRBV7-9

CDR3 DNA: TGTGCCAGCAGTTTCAGGGCCCAAGAGACCCAGTACTTC
CDR3 protein: CASSFRAQETQYF
clone size: many
D gene: NA
J gene: TRBJ2-5
V gene: TRBV6-6

CDR3 DNA: TGTGCCACCAGCAGAGACACAGGGACTAGCGGGACGGGGAGCACAGATACGCAGTATTTT
CDR3 protein: CATSRDTGTSGTGSTDTQYF
clone size: many
D gene: TRBD2
J gene: TRBJ2-3
V gene: TRBV15

CDR3 DNA: TGTGCCAGCAGCTCCCCATCCGAGCAGTACTTC
CDR3 protein: CASSSPSEQYF
clone size: many
D gene: NA
J gene: TRBJ2-7
V gene: TRBV7-8

CDR3 DNA: TGTGCCAGCAGTGACTCCCAGCCCGGGGAGCTGTTTTTT
CDR3 protein: CASSDSQPGELFF
clone size: many
D gene: NA
J gene: TRBJ2-2
V gene: TRBV6-4

CDR3 DNA: TGTGCCAGCAGTTCACTCCTCTCAAATTCACCCCTCCACTTT
CDR3 protein: CASSSLLSNSPLHF
clone size: NA
D gene: NA
J gene: TRBJ1-6
V gene: TRBV27

CDR3 DNA: TGTGCTAGTGGTTTGGTAAATGCTGAGCAGTTCTTC
CDR3 protein: CASGLVNAEQFF
clone size: many
D gene: NA
J gene: TRBJ2-1
V gene: TRBV12-5

CDR3 DNA: TGTGCCAGCAGTCTCGCCCCCCCCACGCCCCAGCATTTT
CDR3 protein: CASSLAPPTPQHF
clone size: many
D gene: NA
J gene: TRBJ1-5
V gene: TRBV27

CDR3 DNA: TGCAGTGCTAGAGACAGCAATCAGCCCCAGCATTTT
CDR3 protein: CSARDSNQPQHF
clone size: many
D gene: NA
J gene: TRBJ1-5
V gene: TRBV20-1

CDR3 DNA: TGCAGTGCTAGAGGCCAGCGGGAAACCCACGAGCAGTACTTC
CDR3 protein: CSARGQRETHEQYF
clone size: few
D gene: TRBD2
J gene: TRBJ2-7
V gene: TRBV20-1

CDR3 DNA: TGCAGTGCAAAACAGGGGGCGCTTCCTGGGGCCAACGTCCTGACTTTC
CDR3 protein: CSAKQGALPGANVLTF
clone size: many
D gene: TRBD1
J gene: TRBJ2-6
V gene: TRBV20-1

CDR3 DNA: TGTGCCAGCAGCTTAGCGGGAGGGAGGGACGAGCAGTACTTC
CDR3 protein: CASSLAGGRDEQYF
clone size: many
D gene: TRBD2
J gene: TRBJ2-7
V gene: TRBV27